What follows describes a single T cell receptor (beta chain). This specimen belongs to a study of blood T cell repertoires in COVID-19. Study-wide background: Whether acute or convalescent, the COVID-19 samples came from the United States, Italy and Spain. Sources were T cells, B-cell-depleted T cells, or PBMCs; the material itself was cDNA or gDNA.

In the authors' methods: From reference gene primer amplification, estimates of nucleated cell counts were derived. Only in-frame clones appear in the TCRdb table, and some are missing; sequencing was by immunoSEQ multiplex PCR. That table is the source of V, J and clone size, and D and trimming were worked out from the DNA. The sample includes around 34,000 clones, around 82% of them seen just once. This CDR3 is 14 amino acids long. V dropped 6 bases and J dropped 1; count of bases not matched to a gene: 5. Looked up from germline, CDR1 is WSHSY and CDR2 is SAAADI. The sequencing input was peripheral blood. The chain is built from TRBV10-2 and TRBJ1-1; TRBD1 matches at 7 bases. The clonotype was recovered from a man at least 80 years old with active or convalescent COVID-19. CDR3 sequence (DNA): TGCGCCAGCAGGATGGGACAGACGAACACTGAAGCTTTCTTT. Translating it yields CASRMGQTNTEAFF.